One sample yielded the 8 T cell receptor beta chains listed below, sequenced in a study of blood T cells in healthy people across ages. The authors ran a second PCR of about 6 to 11 cycles using a sample-barcoded 5' primer and a J-beta primer mix. TCRdb used MiXCR to reprocess the 5' RACE reads, holding one entry per CDR3 protein. The sample lists about 640,000 distinct CDR3 sequences, roughly 58% seen once, with over 30% in the top ten. Specimen: blood. Every receptor here comes from a man aged 60 to 75 in good health.

The chain carries TRBV12-3 or TRBV12-4 and TRBJ2-5; D is perhaps TRBD2 (5 bases). V was pared by 1 base and J by 10 bases, with 10 bases between. This CDR3 contains 12 residues. CDR3 sequence reads: CASSLVPEGQYF. The CDR3 nucleotides are TGTGCCAGCAGTTTAGTCCCCGAGGGCCAGTACTTC.

The chain couples TRBV20-1 to TRBJ2-4, with TRBD2 matching 9 bases. The CDR3 covers 15 residues. Germline values: CDR1 DFQATT, CDR2 SNEGSKA (reference sequence). The V segment lost 5 bases and the J segment 3 bases; nucleotides outside the gene matches: 8. The CDR3 sequence: CSAREVAGDKNIQYF. The CDR3 DNA sequence: TGCAGTGCTCGGGAGGTAGCGGGGGACAAAAACATTCAGTACTTC.

This sequence joins TRBV7-9 and TRBJ2-2; 7 nucleotides match TRBD1. The CDR3 consists of 15 residues. The V gene end was trimmed by 5 bases and the J gene end by 6 bases; junction bases not matched to a gene: 9. Germline assignment: CDR1 SEHNR and CDR2 FQNEAQ (reference sequence). CDR3 in DNA: TGTGCCAGCAGCCCCTACCCGACAGGGTCCGGGGAGCTGTTTTTT. As protein: CASSPYPTGSGELFF.

This clonotype was seen more than once but under ten times. The chain couples TRBV4-1 to TRBJ1-5; tentatively, D is TRBD1 (5 bases). CDR3 length: 16 amino acids. The V end lost 0 bases, the J end lost 0 bases, and 9 bases lay between the germline ends. Germline loops: CDR1 MGHRA, CDR2 YSYEKL. In DNA form, the CDR3 reads TGCGCCAGCAGCCAAGAGGGGGGGTATAGCAATCAGCCCCAGCATTTT. This sequence encodes CASSQEGGYSNQPQHF.

This clonotype has a handful of counts. The chain links TRBV20-1 to TRBJ2-7, with TRBD1 identical over 11 bases. The junction had 5 bases not matched to a gene; V was cut back by 4 bases and J by 3 bases. Per germline, CDR1 DFQATT and CDR2 SNEGSKA (reference sequence). This CDR3 comprises 14 residues. CDR3 DNA sequence: TGCAGTGCTAAACCGGGACAGGGGGGCTACGAGCAGTACTTC. This sequence encodes CSAKPGQGGYEQYF.

This clonotype was detected only a few times. This chain joins TRBV27 and TRBJ1-2; the D is unclear. The V gene's germline CDR1 is MNHEY and CDR2 SMNVEV (reference sequence). V was pared by 5 bases and J by 4 bases, with 14 bases between. The CDR3 is 14 amino acids. The CDR3 bases are TGTGCCAGCAGTCCCTTCGACGGCGGCTATGGCTACACCTTC. Encoded protein: CASSPFDGGYGYTF.

This clonotype has more than one count but fewer than ten. The V gene is TRBV27, the J gene TRBJ2-1; TRBD1 is a possible D gene (7 bases). In germline, CDR1 is MNHEY, CDR2 SMNVEV (reference sequence). The CDR3 length is 14 residues. Trimming took off 8 bases at V and 7 bases at J, with 18 bases between the two ends. The CDR3 nucleotides read TGTGCCAGCGGCCAGGGGGGCCGGGGGAATGAGCAGTTCTTC. The encoded protein is CASGQGGRGNEQFF.

The chain recombines TRBV28 with TRBJ2-4; D is possibly TRBD1 (6 bases). The J call may be faulty, since TRBJ2-7 better matches the DNA end. This CDR3 has 13 amino acids. Germline CDR1 and CDR2: MDHEN and SYDVKM. The CDR3 reads CASSSRRGSEQYF. Written as DNA, the CDR3 is TGTGCCAGCAGTTCACGCAGGGGTAGCGAGCAGTACTTC.